The clone carrying this TCR beta chain came up many times. One entry per CDR3 protein, called by TCRdb with MiXCR from the 5' RACE reads. The sample lists roughly 25,000 distinct CDR3 sequences, roughly 7% seen once, with approximately 4.3% in the top ten. The sample comes from a study of neurological immune-mediated disorders. The CDR3 covers 15 residues. Per germline, CDR1 KGHSH and CDR2 LQKENI. The V gene end was trimmed by 3 bases and the J gene end by 5 bases; junction bases not matched to a gene: 5. The gene calls are TRBV18 and TRBJ2-3; TRBD1 matches at 10 bases. The receptor comes from a woman aged 35 to 49 in good health. The sequencing sample was made of PBMCs. The CDR3 DNA reads TGTGCCAGCTCACCGATGGGGACAGGGGAAGATACGCAGTATTTT. Residues: CASSPMGTGEDTQYF.